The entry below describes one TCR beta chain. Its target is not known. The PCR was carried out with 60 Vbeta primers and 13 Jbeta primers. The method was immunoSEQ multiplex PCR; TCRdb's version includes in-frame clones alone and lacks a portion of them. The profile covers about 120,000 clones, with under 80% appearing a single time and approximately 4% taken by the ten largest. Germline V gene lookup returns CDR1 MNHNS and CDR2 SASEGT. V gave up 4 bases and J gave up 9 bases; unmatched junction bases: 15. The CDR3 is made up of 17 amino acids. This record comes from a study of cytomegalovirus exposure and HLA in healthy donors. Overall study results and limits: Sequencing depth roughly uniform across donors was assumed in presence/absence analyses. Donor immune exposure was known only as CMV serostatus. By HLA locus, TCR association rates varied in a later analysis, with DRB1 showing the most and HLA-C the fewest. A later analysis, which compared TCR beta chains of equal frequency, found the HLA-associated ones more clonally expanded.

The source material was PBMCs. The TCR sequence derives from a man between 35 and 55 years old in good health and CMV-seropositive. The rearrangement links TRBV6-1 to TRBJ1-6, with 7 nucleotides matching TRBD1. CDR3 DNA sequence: TGTGCCAGCAGTGGGGCTAGGACAGGTTCAATTAGTTCACCCCTCCACTTT. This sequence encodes CASSGARTGSISSPLHF.